A single T cell receptor (beta chain) is shown here with its context. This specimen belongs to a study of T cell changes during pregnancy in multiple sclerosis. Using immunoSEQ multiplex PCR, the repertoire was profiled, and TCRdb retains in-frame clones only, with some absent. The sample includes about 120,000 clones, approximately 93% of them seen just once. The CDR3 length is 14 residues. The germline CDR1 and CDR2 sequences are GTSNPN and SVGIG (reference sequence). The V gene lost 1 base and the J gene lost 6 bases, with 14 bases spanning the gap. The V gene is TRBV30, the J gene TRBJ2-3; maybe TRBD2 (6 bases). The sequence was collected from a female donor with multiple sclerosis, enrolled in a pregnancy study. The sample consisted of peripheral blood, taken before pregnancy. DNA for the CDR3: TGTGCCTGGAGTGCGGACTACCCCGAGGATACGCAGTATTTT. This gives the protein CAWSADYPEDTQYF.